The clone carrying this TCR beta chain was observed a handful of times. The antigen is not known. The sample comes from a study of T-cell reconstitution after alpha-beta-depleted transplantation in children. Study results and limitations: By about two months after transplant, alpha-beta T cells reportedly arose from several hundred graft clones that had expanded.

This CDR3 contains 15 residues. V lost 6 bases to trimming and J lost 1 base; unmatched junction nucleotides: 7. The germline CDR1 and CDR2 sequences are SGHTA and FQGNSA. TCRbeta library construction was performed incorporating unique molecular identifiers. TCRdb itself ran the PCR reads through MiXCR, one entry per CDR3 protein. The sample yields almost 500,000 distinct CDR3 sequences, over 9.5% seen once. V usage is TRBV7-2 and J usage is TRBJ2-7, with 9 nucleotides matching TRBD2. Sequenced here: PBMCs, sampled before TCRalphabeta/CD19-depleted stem cell transplant. The receptor was derived from a child aged 2 to 9 with inherited bone marrow failure, due to receive a stem cell transplant. The CDR3 reads CASSRTSGPSYEQYF. The DNA for the CDR3 is TGTGCCAGCAGTCGTACTAGCGGGCCATCCTACGAGCAGTACTTC.